This T cell receptor (beta chain) was recovered during a study of T cell changes during pregnancy in multiple sclerosis. This CDR3 contains 13 residues. Looked up from germline, CDR1 is SGHRS and CDR2 is YFSETQ. V dropped 4 bases and J dropped 3 bases, with 11 bases sitting between them. Produced via immunoSEQ multiplex PCR; TCRdb's table is partial and in-frame only. The sample lists approximately 90,000 clones, roughly 93% occurring once. The chain is built from TRBV5-1 and TRBJ2-7; possible D gene TRBD2, 6 bases. Material: peripheral blood, obtained in the third trimester of pregnancy. This TCR came from a female donor with multiple sclerosis, enrolled in a pregnancy study. CDR3 in amino acids: CASSTSPGYEQYF. The CDR3 DNA is TGCGCCAGCAGCACTAGCCCAGGCTACGAGCAGTACTTC.